Reported below is one T cell receptor (beta chain). The data are from a study of technical replicates of blood from several donors. This CDR3 has 19 amino acids. Trimming removed 2 bases from V and 0 bases from J; junction bases left unmatched: 10. Germline CDR1 and CDR2: SGHAT and FQNNGV. TCRdb's copy holds only in-frame clones and misses some; the assay was immunoSEQ multiplex PCR. This sample has roughly 13,000 clones, with around 82% found just once. The chain combines TRBV11-2 with TRBJ2-5; 12 bases are a match to TRBD2. The sample comprised PBMCs. The receptor was derived from a human donor in good health. The CDR3 is CASSLPVGLAGIHQETQYF. CDR3 sequence (DNA): TGTGCCAGCAGCTTACCCGTCGGACTAGCGGGAATCCACCAAGAGACCCAGTACTTC.